Below are 13 T cell receptor beta chains sequenced from a single sample in a study of blood T cells in healthy people across ages. The second PCR ran about 6 to 11 cycles with a sample-barcoded 5' primer and J-beta primers. TCRdb used MiXCR to reprocess the 5' RACE reads, holding one entry per CDR3 protein. The sample records roughly 1,800,000 distinct CDR3 sequences, around half being singletons. Sequenced sample: blood. The receptors shown here come from a woman between 35 and 50 years old in good health.

J is TRBJ1-2 and V is TRBV10-3, with D hard to call. CDR1 and CDR2 from the germline V gene are ENHRY and SYGVKD. The V end lost 10 bases, the J end lost 6 bases, and 24 bases lay between the germline ends. The CDR3 consists of 15 residues. CDR3 sequence (DNA): TGTGCCACCTCAGGTACTCCCTCCTCTGCTGATGGCTACACCTTC. Its translation: CATSGTPSSADGYTF.

This chain links TRBV12-3 or TRBV12-4 with TRBJ2-3; TRBD1 matches 11 bases. CDR3 length equals 16 residues. V shed 6 bases, J shed 4 bases, and the junction held 9 bases outside the gene matches. The CDR3 is CASRGQGVVRADTQYF. In DNA, the CDR3 is TGTGCCAGCAGGGGACAGGGGGTAGTCCGGGCAGATACGCAGTATTTT.

The rearrangement links TRBV6-1 to TRBJ2-1; D is ambiguous. The V gene lost 8 bases and the J gene lost 2 bases, with 10 bases spanning the gap. CDR3 size: 13 residues. Germline V gene sequence: CDR1 MNHNS, CDR2 SASEGT. CDR3 DNA sequence: TGTGCCAGCGGGTCCCGGACCTACAATGAGCAGTTCTTC. Translating gives CASGSRTYNEQFF.

The genes are TRBV7-2 and TRBJ1-5; D might be TRBD1 (6 bases). Trimming shortened V by 6 bases and J by 4 bases, and 16 bases separated the two germline ends. CDR3 length: 15 amino acids. Germline V CDR1 and CDR2: SGHTA, FQGNSA. As DNA, the CDR3 is TGTGCCAGCAGTTGGAGGGGGGGGTTAAATCAGCCCCAGCATTTT. This sequence encodes CASSWRGGLNQPQHF. The full variable domain, completed using reference TRBV7-2 and TRBJ1-5, is GAGVSQSPSNKVTEKGKDVELRCDPISGHTALYWYRQSLGQGLEFLIYFQGNSAPDKSGLPSDRFSAERTGGSVSTLTIQRTQQEDSAVYLCASSWRGGLNQPQHFGDGTRLSIL.

This chain uses TRBV5-5 with TRBJ2-1; TRBD1 matches at 9 bases. Trimming at V came to 3 bases and at J to 3 bases, leaving 10 bases not matched to a gene. The length of the CDR3 is 17 residues. The germline V gene encodes CDR1 SGHKS and CDR2 YYEKEE (reference sequence). The CDR3, as DNA: TGTGCCAGCAGCTCGATTCTGACAGGGGGTTTCTACAATGAGCAGTTCTTC. Residues: CASSSILTGGFYNEQFF.

This clonotype was detected a few times. The chain couples TRBV21-1 to TRBJ2-3; the DNA was not compared with TRBD2, the D call given in the table. TRBV21-1 is reported as a pseudogene. This CDR3 has 13 amino acids. The CDR3 sequence: CASNPSPPDTQYF. The DNA of the CDR3 is TGTGCCAGCAACCCTAGTCCCCCAGATACGCAGTATTTT.

The chain recombines TRBV28 with TRBJ1-2; 8 nucleotides align to TRBD1. The CDR3 runs to 15 residues. Germline V gene sequence: CDR1 MDHEN, CDR2 SYDVKM. After removal of 6 bases from V and 4 bases from J, the junction contained 10 bases not matched to a gene. The CDR3 nucleotides read TGTGCCAGCAGGTCATTGACAGGGGCCTCCTATGGCTACACCTTC. Amino acids: CASRSLTGASYGYTF.

The genes are TRBV5-1 and TRBJ2-7; D tentatively reads TRBD1 or TRBD2 (5 bases each). There are 15 residues in the CDR3. Between the trimmed V and J ends, which lost 3 bases and 0 bases, there was a span of 13 bases. CDR1 and CDR2 (germline): SGHRS, YFSETQ. The DNA of the CDR3 is TGCGCCAGCAGCTGGGGACCAGATAACTCCTACGAGCAGTACTTC. This sequence encodes CASSWGPDNSYEQYF.

The chain has TRBV20-1 and TRBJ1-5; D may be TRBD1 (5 bases). The CDR3 spans 15 residues. The germline V gene encodes CDR1 DFQATT and CDR2 SNEGSKA (reference sequence). Trimming took 0 bases from V and 5 from J, leaving 14 bases between them. CDR3 region: CSAREWGGWDQPQHF. The CDR3 DNA reads as TGCAGTGCTAGAGAATGGGGGGGGTGGGATCAGCCCCAGCATTTT.

The sample holds a few counts of this clonotype. The V gene is TRBV12-3 or TRBV12-4, the J gene TRBJ2-1, with TRBD1 matching 10 bases. This CDR3 is built from 14 residues. V gave up 7 bases and J gave up 6 bases; unmatched junction bases: 6. The CDR3 protein is CASTGGTGVNEQFF. The CDR3 DNA sequence: TGTGCCAGCACTGGCGGGACAGGGGTCAATGAGCAGTTCTTC.

The chain couples TRBV28 to TRBJ2-5; D perhaps matches TRBD2 (6 bases). Germline lookup yields CDR1 MDHEN and CDR2 SYDVKM. Trimming removed 3 bases at V and 0 bases at J, with 14 bases between. This CDR3 spans 16 amino acids. CDR3 sequence: CASSLGPAGNQETQYF. Written as DNA, the CDR3 is TGTGCCAGCAGTTTGGGACCGGCGGGGAACCAAGAGACCCAGTACTTC. Based on the CDR3 plus reference TRBV28 and TRBJ2-5, the full variable domain is DVKVTQSSRYLVKRTGEKVFLECVQDMDHENMFWYRQDPGLGLRLIYFSYDVKMKEKGDIPEGYSVSREKKERFSLILESASTNQTSMYLCASSLGPAGNQETQYFGPGTRLLVL.

The chain employs TRBV7-2 and TRBJ1-5; D is undetermined. In germline, CDR1 is SGHTA, CDR2 FQGNSA. The V and J ends lost 5 bases and 6 bases respectively, with 8 bases between them. The CDR3 covers 12 residues. CDR3: CASSPLGQPQHF. CDR3 nucleotide sequence: TGTGCCAGCAGCCCCTTGGGTCAGCCCCAGCATTTT.

The chain employs TRBV12-3 or TRBV12-4 and TRBJ1-1, with unresolved D. The CDR3 is made up of 15 amino acids. With 7 bases removed from V and 0 bases from J, the gap between germline ends came to 15 bases. CDR3 nucleotide sequence: TGTGCCAGCACCCAGACGGGTGGAATGAACACTGAAGCTTTCTTT. It yields the protein CASTQTGGMNTEAFF.